A selection of T cell receptor beta chains follows, all from one sample in a study of blood T cell repertoires in COVID-19. Data came from immunoSEQ multiplex PCR; TCRdb stores just in-frame clones and leaves some out. The sample holds 200,000 to 300,000 clones, 88% seen once. The sample comprised peripheral blood. The receptor source for this set is an elderly man with acute or convalescent COVID-19. CDR3s include the opening cysteine and the closing phenylalanine or tryptophan. D genes are given only for firm matches. Clone size is given for some rows only: seen once, a few or many times, or a class if the clone is expanded.

j_call v_call cdr3_length clone_size d_call cdr3_nt cdr3_aa
TRBJ1-2 TRBV7-9 13 once - TGTGCCAGCAGCTCGCAGGGTTTGGATGGCTACACCTTC CASSSQGLDGYTF
TRBJ2-2 TRBV5-1 15 once TRBD1 TGCGCCAGCAGCTTGGTGGTGGGACAGAACGGGGAGCTGTTTTTT CASSLVVGQNGELFF
TRBJ2-3 TRBV19 15 - TRBD2 TGTGCCAGTAGTATAGCGGGAGGGAGCACAGATACGCAGTATTTT CASSIAGGSTDTQYF
TRBJ1-5 TRBV6-5 14 - TRBD1 TGTGCCACACGAGGGGGCTGGGGCAATCAGCCCCAGCATTTT CATRGGWGNQPQHF
TRBJ2-2 TRBV6-5 14 - - TGTGCCAGCAGTTATGAGGGGGACACCGGGGAGCTGTTTTTT CASSYEGDTGELFF
TRBJ2-3 TRBV7-2 14 - - TGTGCCAGCAGCCAAGCACTAATCACAGATACGCAGTATTTT CASSQALITDTQYF
TRBJ1-1 TRBV7-2 15 - TRBD1 TGTGCCAGCAGCCCTTACAGGGGGCGGAACACTGAAGCTTTCTTT CASSPYRGRNTEAFF
TRBJ1-2 TRBV5-1 15 - TRBD1 TGCGCCAGCAGCTTGACAAGGGGGCTAGGGCATGGCTACACCTTC CASSLTRGLGHGYTF
TRBJ2-5 TRBV3-1/TRBV3-2 15 - TRBD1 TGTGCCAGCAGCCAGCGCGGGACAGGGCGAGAGACCCAGTACTTC CASSQRGTGRETQYF
TRBJ1-3 TRBV11-2 14 - - TGTGCCAGCAGCTTAGAATACAAAAGAAACACCATATATTTT CASSLEYKRNTIYF
TRBJ2-2 TRBV11-3 18 - TRBD2 TGTGCCAGCAGCTCTCCCTCGACTAGCGGGGGTCGCACCGGGGAGCTGTTTTTT CASSSPSTSGGRTGELFF
TRBJ2-7 TRBV24-1 14 - - TGTGCCACCAGCCCGGGGTACTACGGTGGCGAGCAGTACTTC CATSPGYYGGEQYF
TRBJ2-7 TRBV19 14 - - TGTGCCAGTAGTATAACAGGGTTCTCCTACGAGCAGTACTTC CASSITGFSYEQYF
TRBJ2-5 TRBV9 15 once TRBD1 TGTGCCAGCAGCGTAGGCGGGACAGGGAAAGAGACCCAGTACTTC CASSVGGTGKETQYF
TRBJ1-4 TRBV19 15 - - TGTGCCAGTAGTGTGACCGGGATCACCTCTGAAAAACTGTTTTTT CASSVTGITSEKLFF
TRBJ1-1 TRBV28 13 - - TGTGCCAGCAAGGGGGGGCGCGTGAGTGAAGCTTTCTTT CASKGGRVSEAFF
TRBJ2-1 TRBV7-3 15 - TRBD2 TGTGCCAGCAGCTTAAGAGCGGGGGTTAGCAATGAGCAGTTCTTC CASSLRAGVSNEQFF
TRBJ2-1 TRBV2 15 once TRBD2 TGTGCCAGCAGTGTTCTAGCGGGGGACTACAATGAGCAGTTCTTC CASSVLAGDYNEQFF
TRBJ2-2 TRBV7-2 17 - TRBD1 TGTGCCAGCAGCTTAGGACAGGGCGCTTGGGGCACCGGGGAGCTGTTTTTT CASSLGQGAWGTGELFF
TRBJ2-2 TRBV12-3/TRBV12-4 13 - - TGTGCCAGCAGTTTAGTCCCCAACGGGGAGCTGTTTTTT CASSLVPNGELFF
TRBJ2-4 TRBV5-1 16 - - TGCGCCAGCAGCTTGGACACAGTCCTAGCCAAAAACATTCAGTACTTC CASSLDTVLAKNIQYF
TRBJ2-1 TRBV7-2 13 - - TGTGCCAGCAGCCCTTCGGGTAGAGTTGAGCAGTTCTTC CASSPSGRVEQFF
TRBJ2-5 TRBV3-1/TRBV3-2 16 - TRBD2 TGTGCCAGCAGCCAAGATGTAGCGGGGGGACAAGAGACCCAGTACTTC CASSQDVAGGQETQYF
TRBJ2-7 TRBV27 15 - TRBD2 TGTGCCAGCCGACGGGGGGGCGTCGCAACCTACGAGCAGTACTTC CASRRGGVATYEQYF
TRBJ2-7 TRBV21-1 16 - - TGTGCCAGCAGCAAGCGGGGGGGACAGGGGTTCCACGAGCAGTACTTC CASSKRGGQGFHEQYF
TRBJ2-2 TRBV15 16 - - TGTGCCACCAGCAGAGAGGCGGGGGCGAGAACCGGGGAGCTGTTTTTT CATSREAGARTGELFF
TRBJ2-1 TRBV4-3 16 - TRBD2 TGCGCCAGCAGCCAGGGACTAGCGGAGCCCGGGAATGAGCAGTTCTTC CASSQGLAEPGNEQFF
TRBJ2-7 TRBV4-3 17 - - TGCGCCAGCAGCCAAGATAGGTCTGCGGAATACTCCTACGAGCAGTACTTC CASSQDRSAEYSYEQYF
TRBJ2-7 TRBV18 14 - TRBD1 TGTGCCAGCTCACCCCAGGCACAGGGGGACGAGCAGTACTTC CASSPQAQGDEQYF
TRBJ2-1 TRBV20-1 11 - - TGCAGTGCTAGCGGTTACGATGAGCAGTTCTTC CSASGYDEQFF
TRBJ2-5 TRBV9 14 - - TGTGCCAGCAGCCCTAATTGGGAGAAAGAGACCCAGTACTTC CASSPNWEKETQYF
TRBJ2-7 TRBV15 15 - TRBD2 TGTGCCACCAGTGAGCGGGGCTCTAGCTCCTACGAGCAGTACTTC CATSERGSSSYEQYF
TRBJ1-5 TRBV10-3 14 once TRBD1 TGTGCCATCAGTCCCGGGACAGATGATCAGCCCCAGCATTTT CAISPGTDDQPQHF
TRBJ1-4 TRBV5-3 18 - - TGTGCCAGAAGCTGGAGGGCAGGGCAAGGAGCAACTAATGAAAAACTGTTTTTT CARSWRAGQGATNEKLFF
TRBJ1-1 TRBV5-1 14 - TRBD1 TGCGCCAGCACCTACGACAGGGTGAACACTGAAGCTTTCTTT CASTYDRVNTEAFF
TRBJ1-2 TRBV7-9 14 - TRBD1 TGTGCCAGCAGCTTAGCGACAGGGATTTATGGCTACACCTTC CASSLATGIYGYTF
TRBJ2-7 TRBV28 14 - - TGTGCCAGCAGTAACTCGGGGTACTCCTACGAGCAGTACTTC CASSNSGYSYEQYF
TRBJ1-5 TRBV6-2/TRBV6-3 17 - - TGTGCCAGCAGCTCCCGGGGGGGGTCGAAAGGCAATCAGCCCCAGCATTTT CASSSRGGSKGNQPQHF
TRBJ2-2 TRBV7-2 16 once TRBD2 TGTGCCAGCATCTCCCCCCGGGGGGGCCGGAACGGGGAGCTGTTTTTT CASISPRGGRNGELFF
TRBJ1-5 TRBV10-1 13 - TRBD1 TGCGCCAGCACTGAGGGGGCTAATCAGCCCCAGCATTTT CASTEGANQPQHF
TRBJ2-1 TRBV19 15 - TRBD2 TGTGCCAGTAGTCGCACTAGCGGGAGCCACAATGAGCAGTTCTTC CASSRTSGSHNEQFF
TRBJ2-1 TRBV12-3/TRBV12-4 12 few - TGTGCCAGCAGCAAACTAGGAGGCGAGCAGTTCTTC CASSKLGGEQFF
TRBJ2-3 TRBV4-1 16 - TRBD2 TGCGCCAGCAGCCCTGGACTAGCGGGATGGACAGATACGCAGTATTTT CASSPGLAGWTDTQYF
TRBJ1-5 TRBV18 13 - - TGTGCCAGCTCACCAGGGGGCGATCAGCCCCAGCATTTT CASSPGGDQPQHF
TRBJ1-1 TRBV19 13 - - TGTGCCAGTATGACGGAGTTGAACACTGAAGCTTTCTTT CASMTELNTEAFF
TRBJ2-1 TRBV5-1 16 - TRBD1 TGCGCCAGCAGCTACCTCCGGGACAGGGGAAACAATGAGCAGTTCTTC CASSYLRDRGNNEQFF
TRBJ1-1 TRBV29-1 19 - - TGCAGCGTTGAAGACCGGCGGGGGCCGCGTGAATATAGTTCCGCTGAAGCTTTCTTT CSVEDRRGPREYSSAEAFF
TRBJ1-1 TRBV2 16 - - TGTGCCAGCATCAAGGCCCAGGGTTCGATGAACACTGAAGCTTTCTTT CASIKAQGSMNTEAFF
TRBJ2-5 TRBV10-3 16 - TRBD1 TGTGCCATCAGTGAGTCGGGTCTCCACGGACAGGGGACCCAGTACTTC CAISESGLHGQGTQYF
TRBJ1-1 TRBV27 14 - - TGTGCCAGCAGTCCAAATGGGGCGAACACTGAAGCTTTCTTT CASSPNGANTEAFF
TRBJ1-1 TRBV7-9 13 - - TGTGCCAGCAGCTTTACAGGGTTGGCTGAAGCTTTCTTT CASSFTGLAEAFF
TRBJ1-1 TRBV9 19 - TRBD1 TGTGCCAGCAGCCATGACAGGGAACCGACAAACCCAATGAACACTGAAGCTTTCTTT CASSHDREPTNPMNTEAFF
TRBJ2-3 TRBV3-1/TRBV3-2 16 - TRBD2 TGTGCCAGCAGCCAAGTTGCTAGCGGTAGCACAGATACGCAGTATTTT CASSQVASGSTDTQYF
TRBJ2-2 TRBV29-1 13 - - TGCAGCGTTGATTTATCGAACACCGGGGAGCTGTTTTTT CSVDLSNTGELFF
TRBJ1-3 TRBV28 16 once TRBD1 TGTGCCAGCAGCCCTAACAGGGGGCGCCCTGGAAACACCATATATTTT CASSPNRGRPGNTIYF
TRBJ2-5 TRBV5-8 15 once TRBD2 TGTGCCAGCAGCTTAGCGGGGGGTTTCCAAGAGACCCAGTACTTC CASSLAGGFQETQYF
TRBJ1-1 TRBV20-1 11 - - TGCAGTGCTCCCACTGAGAAGGAAGCTTTCTTT CSAPTEKEAFF
TRBJ1-5 TRBV19 16 - - TGTGCCAGTAGTGTCAGGGTGCCGCTGGGCAATCAGCCCCAGCATTTT CASSVRVPLGNQPQHF
TRBJ2-1 TRBV9 14 - - TGTGCCAGCAGCGTAGACCCTAGCGTCAATGAGCAGTTCTTC CASSVDPSVNEQFF
TRBJ2-1 TRBV4-2 16 - - TGTGCCAGCAGCCAAGTGTCTAGTGAGTCCTACAATGAGCAGTTCTTC CASSQVSSESYNEQFF